What follows describes a single TCR beta chain. These data come from a study of T-cell memory formation after mild COVID-19. TCRdb ran MiXCR on the 5' RACE reads and lists one entry per CDR3 protein. The data contain hundreds of thousands of distinct CDR3 sequences, approximately 21% of them seen just once; the ten biggest clones take up roughly 8.1%. With 4 bases removed from V and 8 bases from J, the gap between germline ends came to 17 bases. CDR1 and CDR2 from the germline V gene are SGHTA and FQGNSA. This CDR3 region has 14 residues. J is TRBJ1-2 and V is TRBV7-2; D not resolved. The sample consisted of PBMCs or a T cell subset sorted from them (not recorded which). The origin of this receptor is an adult woman who had mild COVID-19 (a few samples of this study predate the infection). Cell type and time point are not known. The CDR3 DNA reads TGTGCCAGCAGCTCCCGACACCCTACTTTAGGCTACACCTTC. As protein: CASSSRHPTLGYTF.